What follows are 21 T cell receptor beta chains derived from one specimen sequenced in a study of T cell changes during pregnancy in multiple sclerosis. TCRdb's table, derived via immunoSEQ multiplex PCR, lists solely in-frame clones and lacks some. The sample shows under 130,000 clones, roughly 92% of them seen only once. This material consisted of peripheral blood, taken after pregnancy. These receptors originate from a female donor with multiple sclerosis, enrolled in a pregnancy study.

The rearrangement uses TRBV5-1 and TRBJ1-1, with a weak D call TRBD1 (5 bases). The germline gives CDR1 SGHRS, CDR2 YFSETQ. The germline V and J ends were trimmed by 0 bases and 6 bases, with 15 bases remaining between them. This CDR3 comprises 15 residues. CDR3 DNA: TGCGCCAGCAGCTTGGTAAAGGGCGGGACCCCTGAAGCTTTCTTT. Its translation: CASSLVKGGTPEAFF. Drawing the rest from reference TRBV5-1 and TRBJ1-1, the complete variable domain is KAGVTQTPRYLIKTRGQQVTLSCSPISGHRSVSWYQQTPGQGLQFLFEYFSETQRNKGNFPGRFSGRQFSNSRSEMNVSTLELGDSALYLCASSLVKGGTPEAFFGQGTRLTVV.

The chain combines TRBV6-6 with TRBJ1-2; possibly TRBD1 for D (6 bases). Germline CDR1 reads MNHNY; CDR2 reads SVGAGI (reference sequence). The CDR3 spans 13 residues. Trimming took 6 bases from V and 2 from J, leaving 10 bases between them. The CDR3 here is CASSQTGNYGYTF. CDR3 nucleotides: TGTGCCAGCAGCCAAACAGGGAACTATGGCTACACCTTC.

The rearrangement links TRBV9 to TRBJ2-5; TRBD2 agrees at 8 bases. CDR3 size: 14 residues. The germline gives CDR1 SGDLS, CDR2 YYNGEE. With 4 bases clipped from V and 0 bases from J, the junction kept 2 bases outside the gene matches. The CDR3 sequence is CASSPGGNQETQYF. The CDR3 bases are TGTGCCAGCAGCCCGGGAGGGAACCAAGAGACCCAGTACTTC.

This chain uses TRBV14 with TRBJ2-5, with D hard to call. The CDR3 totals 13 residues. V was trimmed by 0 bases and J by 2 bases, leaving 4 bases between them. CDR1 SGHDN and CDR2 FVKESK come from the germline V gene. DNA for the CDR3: TGTGCCAGCAGCCAAGATCAGCAAGAGACCCAGTACTTC. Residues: CASSQDQQETQYF.

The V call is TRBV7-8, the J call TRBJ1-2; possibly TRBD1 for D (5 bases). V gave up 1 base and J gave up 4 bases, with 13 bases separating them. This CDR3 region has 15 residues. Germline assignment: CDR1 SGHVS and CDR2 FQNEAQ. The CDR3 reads CASSLGDSGLYGYTF. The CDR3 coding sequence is TGTGCCAGCAGCTTAGGGGACTCAGGCCTCTATGGCTACACCTTC.

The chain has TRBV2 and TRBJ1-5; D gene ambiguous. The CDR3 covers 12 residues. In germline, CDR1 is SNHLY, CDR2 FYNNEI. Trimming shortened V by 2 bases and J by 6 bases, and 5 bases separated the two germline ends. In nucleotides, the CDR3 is TGTGCCAGCAGTGAAACAAGTCAGCCCCAGCATTTT. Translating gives CASSETSQPQHF. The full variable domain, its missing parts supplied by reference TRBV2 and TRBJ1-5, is EPEVTQTPSHQVTQMGQEVILRCVPISNHLYFYWYRQILGQKVEFLVSFYNNEISEKSEIFDDQFSVERPDGSNFTLKIRSTKLEDSAMYFCASSETSQPQHFGDGTRLSIL.

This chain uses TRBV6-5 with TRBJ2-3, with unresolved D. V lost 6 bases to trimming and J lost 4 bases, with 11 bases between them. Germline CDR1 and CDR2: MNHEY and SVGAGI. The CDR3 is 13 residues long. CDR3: CASSPPSSDTQYF. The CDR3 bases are TGTGCCAGCAGCCCCCCCAGTTCAGATACGCAGTATTTT.

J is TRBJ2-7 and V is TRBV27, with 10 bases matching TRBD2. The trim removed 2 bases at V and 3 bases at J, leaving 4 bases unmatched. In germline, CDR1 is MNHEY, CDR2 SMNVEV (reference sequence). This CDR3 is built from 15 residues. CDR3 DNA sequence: TGTGCCAGCAGTTTAGCTAGCGGGGGATTCTACGAGCAGTACTTC. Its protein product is CASSLASGGFYEQYF.

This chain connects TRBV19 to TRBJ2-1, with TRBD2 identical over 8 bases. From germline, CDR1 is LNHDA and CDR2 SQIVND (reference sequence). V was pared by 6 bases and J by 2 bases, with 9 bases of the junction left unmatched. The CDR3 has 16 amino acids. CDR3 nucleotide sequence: TGTGCCAGTAGACGGGGGGGGACATCAGCCTACAATGAGCAGTTCTTC. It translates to CASRRGGTSAYNEQFF.

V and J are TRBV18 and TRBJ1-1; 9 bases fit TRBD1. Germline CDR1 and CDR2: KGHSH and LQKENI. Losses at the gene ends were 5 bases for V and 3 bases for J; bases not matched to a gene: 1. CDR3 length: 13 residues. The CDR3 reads CASSGDRDTEAFF. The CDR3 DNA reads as TGTGCCAGCTCAGGGGACAGGGACACTGAAGCTTTCTTT.

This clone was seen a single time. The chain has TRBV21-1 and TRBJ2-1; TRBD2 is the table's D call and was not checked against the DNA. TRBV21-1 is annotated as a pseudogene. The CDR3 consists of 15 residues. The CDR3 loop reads CASSRGLTRGIEQFF. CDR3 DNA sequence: TGTGCCAGCAGCAGGGGCCTCACACGGGGGATTGAGCAGTTCTTC.

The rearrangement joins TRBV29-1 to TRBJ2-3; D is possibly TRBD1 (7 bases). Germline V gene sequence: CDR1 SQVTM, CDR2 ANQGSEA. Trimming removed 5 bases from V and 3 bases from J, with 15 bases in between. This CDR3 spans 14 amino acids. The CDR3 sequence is CSVQGGFGTDTQYF. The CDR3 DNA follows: TGCAGCGTTCAGGGGGGCTTTGGGACAGATACGCAGTATTTT.

DNA of the CDR3: TGTGCCAGCAGTAATCGACAAACGAACACCGGGGAGCTGTTTTTT. It translates to CASSNRQTNTGELFF. V usage is TRBV6-6 and J usage is TRBJ2-2; D remains ambiguous. The CDR3 runs 15 residues. The V gene lost 5 bases and the J gene lost 0 bases, with 10 bases spanning the gap. Germline V CDR1 and CDR2: MNHNY, SVGAGI (reference sequence).

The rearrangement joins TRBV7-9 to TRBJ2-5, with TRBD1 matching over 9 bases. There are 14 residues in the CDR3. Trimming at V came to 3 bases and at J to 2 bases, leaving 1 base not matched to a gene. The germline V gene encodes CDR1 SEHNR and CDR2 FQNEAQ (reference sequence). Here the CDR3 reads CASSLDRGQETQYF. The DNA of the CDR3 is TGTGCCAGCAGCTTGGACAGGGGTCAAGAGACCCAGTACTTC.

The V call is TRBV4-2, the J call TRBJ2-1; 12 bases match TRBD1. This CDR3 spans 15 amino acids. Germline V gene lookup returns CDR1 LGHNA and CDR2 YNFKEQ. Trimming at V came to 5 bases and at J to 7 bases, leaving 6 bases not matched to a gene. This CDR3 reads CASSVGQGAWNEQFF. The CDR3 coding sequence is TGTGCCAGCAGCGTGGGACAGGGGGCGTGGAATGAGCAGTTCTTC.

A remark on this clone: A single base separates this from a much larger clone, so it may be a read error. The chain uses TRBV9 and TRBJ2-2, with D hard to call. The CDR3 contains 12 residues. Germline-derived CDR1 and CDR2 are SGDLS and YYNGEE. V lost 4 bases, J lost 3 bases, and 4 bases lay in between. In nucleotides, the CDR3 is TGTGCCAGCAGCCCATACACCGGGGAGCTGTTTTTT. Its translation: CASSPYTGELFF.

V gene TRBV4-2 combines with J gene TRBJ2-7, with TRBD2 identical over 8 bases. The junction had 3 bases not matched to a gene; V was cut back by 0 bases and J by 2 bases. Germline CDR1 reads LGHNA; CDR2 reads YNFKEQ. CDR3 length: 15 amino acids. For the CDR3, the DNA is TGTGCCAGCAGCCAAGAGCGCGGGGGGCCCTACGAGCAGTACTTC. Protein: CASSQERGGPYEQYF.

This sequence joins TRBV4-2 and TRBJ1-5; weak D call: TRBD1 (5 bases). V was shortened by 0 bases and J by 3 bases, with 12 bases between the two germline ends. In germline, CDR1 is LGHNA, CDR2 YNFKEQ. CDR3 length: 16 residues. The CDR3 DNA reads TGTGCCAGCAGCCAAGAAGTTTCAGGGTACAATCAGCCCCAGCATTTT. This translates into CASSQEVSGYNQPQHF.

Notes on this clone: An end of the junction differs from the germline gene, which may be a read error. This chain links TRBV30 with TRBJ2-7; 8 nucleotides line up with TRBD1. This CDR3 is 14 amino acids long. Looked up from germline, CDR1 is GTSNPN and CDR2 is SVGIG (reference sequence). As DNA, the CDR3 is TGTGCCTGGGATTCGGACAGGGCAGCCTACGGGCAGTACTTC. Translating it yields CAWDSDRAAYGQYF.

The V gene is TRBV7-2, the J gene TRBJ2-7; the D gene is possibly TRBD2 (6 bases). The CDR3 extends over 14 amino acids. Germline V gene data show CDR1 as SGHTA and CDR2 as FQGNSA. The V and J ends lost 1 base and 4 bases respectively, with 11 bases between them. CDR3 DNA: TGTGCCAGCAGCTTAGTCCAGGGACTGTACGAGCAGTACTTC. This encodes CASSLVQGLYEQYF.

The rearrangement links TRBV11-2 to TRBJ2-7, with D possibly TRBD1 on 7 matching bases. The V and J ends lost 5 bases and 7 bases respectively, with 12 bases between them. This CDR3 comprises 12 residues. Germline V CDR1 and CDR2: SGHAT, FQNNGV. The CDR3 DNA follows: TGTGCCAGCAGCGGAGGGGGCTGGGAGCAGTACTTC. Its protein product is CASSGGGWEQYF.